These T cell receptor beta chains were read from a single sample in a study of T cells after yellow fever vaccination. One entry per CDR3 protein, called by TCRdb with MiXCR from the 5' RACE reads. The sample yields around 56,000 distinct CDR3 sequences, about 5.6% seen once. Sequencing was performed on PBMCs, either bulk or a sorted T-cell subset (CD4+, CD8+, memory, or dextramer-sorted; not recorded which), taken on the day of the yellow fever booster vaccination. These receptor sequences come from a man aged 18 to 30 who received the YFV17D yellow fever vaccine. The CDR3 runs from the conserved cysteine through the conserved F or W. The D gene is left open where the match is weak. Part of the rows lack a size; the others show once, few, many or a class for expanded clones.

cdr3_aa,cdr3_nt,cdr3_length,j_call,d_call,v_call,clone_size
CASSQRSGTGGNQPQHF,TGCGCCAGCAGCCAAAGATCCGGGACAGGGGGTAATCAGCCCCAGCATTTT,17,TRBJ1-5,TRBD1,TRBV4-1,NA
CASSLLGAPNTGELFF,TGTGCCAGCAGTTTATTAGGGGCCCCGAACACCGGGGAGCTGTTTTTT,16,TRBJ2-2,NA,TRBV27,few
CASSYTTGGAETGYTF,TGTGCCAGCAGTTACACTACAGGGGGCGCAGAAACGGGCTACACCTTC,16,TRBJ1-2,TRBD1,TRBV6-5,many
CSVGLWGQRSYEQYF,TGCAGCGTTGGTCTTTGGGGACAGAGATCCTACGAGCAGTACTTC,15,TRBJ2-7,TRBD1,TRBV29-1,many
CASSLGGRSNTEAFF,TGCGCCAGCAGCTTGGGGGGCCGGTCGAACACTGAAGCTTTCTTT,15,TRBJ1-1,NA,TRBV5-1,many
CASSFQGGSTDTQYF,TGTGCCAGCAGTTTCCAGGGGGGGTCGACAGATACGCAGTATTTT,15,TRBJ2-3,NA,TRBV7-3,NA
CASSLTGRLQETQYF,TGTGCCAGCAGCTTGACAGGGAGGCTACAAGAGACCCAGTACTTC,15,TRBJ2-5,NA,TRBV7-2,many
CASSGDRADNYSNQPQHF,TGTGCCAGCAGTGGGGACAGGGCCGATAACTATAGCAATCAGCCCCAGCATTTT,18,TRBJ1-5,TRBD1,TRBV25-1,few
CASSLGQGSETQYF,TGCGCCAGCAGCTTAGGGCAGGGGTCAGAGACCCAGTACTTC,14,TRBJ2-5,NA,TRBV5-1,few
CASSFESETKNIQYF,TGTGCCAGCAGCTTTGAGTCTGAGACAAAAAACATTCAGTACTTC,15,TRBJ2-4,NA,TRBV7-9,few
CASSPAGGTDTQYF,TGTGCCAGCAGCCCCGCGGGCGGGACAGATACGCAGTATTTT,14,TRBJ2-3,NA,TRBV6-5,many
CASSVWTGDQETQYF,TGTGCCAGTAGTGTATGGACGGGGGACCAAGAGACCCAGTACTTC,15,TRBJ2-5,NA,TRBV19,NA
CASGLTTSGVKTQYF,TGTGCTAGTGGTTTGACCACTAGCGGGGTGAAGACCCAGTACTTC,15,TRBJ2-5,TRBD2,TRBV12-5,NA